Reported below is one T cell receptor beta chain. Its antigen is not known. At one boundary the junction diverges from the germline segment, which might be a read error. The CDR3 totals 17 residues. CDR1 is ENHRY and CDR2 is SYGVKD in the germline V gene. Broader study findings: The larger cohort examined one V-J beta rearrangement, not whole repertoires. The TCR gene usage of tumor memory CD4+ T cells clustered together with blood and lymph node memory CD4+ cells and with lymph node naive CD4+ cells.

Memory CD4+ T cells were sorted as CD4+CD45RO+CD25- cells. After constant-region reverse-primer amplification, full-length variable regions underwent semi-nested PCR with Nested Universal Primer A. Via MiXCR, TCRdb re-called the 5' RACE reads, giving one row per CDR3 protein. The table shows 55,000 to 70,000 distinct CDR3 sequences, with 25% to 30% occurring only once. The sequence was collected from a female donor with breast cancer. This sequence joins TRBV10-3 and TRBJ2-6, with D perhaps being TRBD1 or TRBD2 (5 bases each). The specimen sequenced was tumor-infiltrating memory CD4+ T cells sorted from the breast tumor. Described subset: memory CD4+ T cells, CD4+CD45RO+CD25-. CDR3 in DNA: TGCGCCATCAGTGAGTCAGGCCGGGGCTCTGGGGCCAACGTCCCGACTTTC. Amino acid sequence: CAISESGRGSGANVPTF.